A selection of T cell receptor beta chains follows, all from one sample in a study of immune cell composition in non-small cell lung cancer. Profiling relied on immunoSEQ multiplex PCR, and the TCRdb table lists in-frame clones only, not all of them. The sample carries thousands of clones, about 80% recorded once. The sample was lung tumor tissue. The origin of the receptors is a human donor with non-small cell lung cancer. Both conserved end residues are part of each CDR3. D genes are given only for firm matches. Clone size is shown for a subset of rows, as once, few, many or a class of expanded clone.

CDR3nt: TGTGCCAGCAGCAAAGCATGGGGACAGGCACAAGAGACCCAGTACTTC
CDR3aa: CASSKAWGQAQETQYF
abundance: NA
d_gene: NA
j_gene: TRBJ2-5
v_gene: TRBV21-1

CDR3nt: TGTGCCAGCAGTTGGGGGACTTACACTTACTTC
CDR3aa: CASSWGTYTYF
abundance: NA
d_gene: NA
j_gene: TRBJ2-5
v_gene: TRBV6-5

CDR3nt: TGTGCCAGCAGCCCGGCGGTGGCGTGGAACTATGGCTACACCTTC
CDR3aa: CASSPAVAWNYGYTF
abundance: NA
d_gene: NA
j_gene: TRBJ1-2
v_gene: TRBV5-5

CDR3nt: TGTGCCAGCAGCGCCGGGCAGGGTGGGGCTAATGAAAAACTGTTTTTT
CDR3aa: CASSAGQGGANEKLFF
abundance: once
d_gene: NA
j_gene: TRBJ1-4
v_gene: TRBV9

CDR3nt: TGCGCCAGCAGCTACCTTTCCGGGACAGGATCAACCTACGAGCAGTACTTC
CDR3aa: CASSYLSGTGSTYEQYF
abundance: NA
d_gene: TRBD1
j_gene: TRBJ2-7
v_gene: TRBV5-1

CDR3nt: TGTGCCAGCAGTTGGGGAGCCGGGGAGCTGTTTTTT
CDR3aa: CASSWGAGELFF
abundance: NA
d_gene: NA
j_gene: TRBJ2-2
v_gene: TRBV27

CDR3nt: TGTGCCAGCATCGGAGGGATCGCGGGTTATGGCTACACCTTC
CDR3aa: CASIGGIAGYGYTF
abundance: NA
d_gene: NA
j_gene: TRBJ1-2
v_gene: TRBV28

CDR3nt: TGTGCCTGGAAACTGGGGGAAAAACTGTTTTTT
CDR3aa: CAWKLGEKLFF
abundance: NA
d_gene: NA
j_gene: TRBJ1-4
v_gene: TRBV30

CDR3nt: TGTGCCTGGGCGTCAGGGCAGTGGACTGAAGCTTTCTTT
CDR3aa: CAWASGQWTEAFF
abundance: NA
d_gene: NA
j_gene: TRBJ1-1
v_gene: TRBV30

CDR3nt: TGTGCCAGCAGCTTAGATCGGTCGGGAGGGGAGCTGTTTTTT
CDR3aa: CASSLDRSGGELFF
abundance: few
d_gene: NA
j_gene: TRBJ2-2
v_gene: TRBV11-3

CDR3nt: TGTGCCAGCAGCTTTGGGGGAGGAAACACCATATATTTT
CDR3aa: CASSFGGGNTIYF
abundance: NA
d_gene: NA
j_gene: TRBJ1-3
v_gene: TRBV13

CDR3nt: TGTGCCAGCAGTTCCCCCCGTGGGCGGAACACCGGGGAGCTGTTTTTT
CDR3aa: CASSSPRGRNTGELFF
abundance: NA
d_gene: NA
j_gene: TRBJ2-2
v_gene: TRBV6-5

CDR3nt: TGTGCCAGCATGGGGGGGGCTCTCCAGCCCCAGCATTTT
CDR3aa: CASMGGALQPQHF
abundance: NA
d_gene: NA
j_gene: TRBJ1-5
v_gene: TRBV2

CDR3nt: TGCAGCACCGTGGGCTACAATGAGCAGTTCTTC
CDR3aa: CSTVGYNEQFF
abundance: NA
d_gene: NA
j_gene: TRBJ2-1
v_gene: TRBV29-1

CDR3nt: TGTGCCTGGAGTGGTGCAGCTAATAATTCACCCCTCCACTTT
CDR3aa: CAWSGAANNSPLHF
abundance: NA
d_gene: NA
j_gene: TRBJ1-6
v_gene: TRBV30

CDR3nt: TGTGCCAGCAGCTCCGGGAACTGGGAGACCCAGTACTTC
CDR3aa: CASSSGNWETQYF
abundance: NA
d_gene: NA
j_gene: TRBJ2-5
v_gene: TRBV11-2

CDR3nt: TGTGCCAGCAGCAGCAGGGGAGACGGGTATCAGCCCCAGCATTTT
CDR3aa: CASSSRGDGYQPQHF
abundance: NA
d_gene: NA
j_gene: TRBJ1-5
v_gene: TRBV21-1

CDR3nt: TGCGCCAGCAGCTTGGACTACAATGAGCAGTTCTTC
CDR3aa: CASSLDYNEQFF
abundance: NA
d_gene: NA
j_gene: TRBJ2-1
v_gene: TRBV5-1

CDR3nt: TGTGCCAGCAGTGAACAGGCGGGAGGATTGTATACGCAGTATTTT
CDR3aa: CASSEQAGGLYTQYF
abundance: once
d_gene: TRBD2
j_gene: TRBJ2-3
v_gene: TRBV2

CDR3nt: TGTGCCAGCCTCGGGAGGGGGGATCGGCAGTACTTC
CDR3aa: CASLGRGDRQYF
abundance: NA
d_gene: TRBD2
j_gene: TRBJ2-7
v_gene: TRBV6-6

CDR3nt: TGTGCCAGCAGTATCCGGGTGGGGGTCGACAATCAGCCCCAGCATTTT
CDR3aa: CASSIRVGVDNQPQHF
abundance: NA
d_gene: NA
j_gene: TRBJ1-5
v_gene: TRBV28

CDR3nt: TGTGCCAGCAGCAAAATCCAGCATAAGCAGTTCTTC
CDR3aa: CASSKIQHKQFF
abundance: NA
d_gene: NA
j_gene: TRBJ2-1
v_gene: TRBV21-1

CDR3nt: TGTGCCAGCAGCAACCTACCCCGGGACAGAACCTACGAGCAGTACTTC
CDR3aa: CASSNLPRDRTYEQYF
abundance: few
d_gene: TRBD1
j_gene: TRBJ2-7
v_gene: TRBV5-4

CDR3nt: TGTGCCAGCAGTCATACCCGGGACAATCTGGGTGAGCAGTTCTTC
CDR3aa: CASSHTRDNLGEQFF
abundance: NA
d_gene: NA
j_gene: TRBJ2-1
v_gene: TRBV6-1

CDR3nt: TGTGCCAGCAGCCCCACTAGGACTAGCGTTGCCGGGGAGCTGTTTTTT
CDR3aa: CASSPTRTSVAGELFF
abundance: NA
d_gene: TRBD2
j_gene: TRBJ2-2
v_gene: TRBV7-3

CDR3nt: TGTGCCAGCAGCTTAGTTTACGAGCAGTACTTC
CDR3aa: CASSLVYEQYF
abundance: once
d_gene: NA
j_gene: TRBJ2-7
v_gene: TRBV7-2

CDR3nt: TGTGCCAGCAGCCAAGACACAATCAGCTCCTATAATTCACCCCTCCACTTT
CDR3aa: CASSQDTISSYNSPLHF
abundance: NA
d_gene: NA
j_gene: TRBJ1-6
v_gene: TRBV14

CDR3nt: TGTGCCAGCAGTGGATGGACAGGGATATCTGGGGCCAACGTCCTGACTTTC
CDR3aa: CASSGWTGISGANVLTF
abundance: NA
d_gene: TRBD1
j_gene: TRBJ2-6
v_gene: TRBV6-1

CDR3nt: TGTGCCAGCAGCTTTGGAGGGACAAATCAGCCCCAGCATTTT
CDR3aa: CASSFGGTNQPQHF
abundance: NA
d_gene: NA
j_gene: TRBJ1-5
v_gene: TRBV7-2